The clone carrying this T cell receptor (beta chain) was detected ten times or more. The antigen is unknown. The data belong to a study of T cell repertoires and HLA-DP antigens. Overall study context: Two male donors and one female donor spanned ages 18-to-29 through 60-to-69. DNA input averaged around 200 ng in sorted CD137+CD4+ and approximately 1,200 ng in pre-culture CD4+. Notes on the study in general: Previously undetected clones averaged 36.3% and 50.6% against the two alleles respectively.

From germline, CDR1 is MNHEY and CDR2 SMNVEV (reference sequence). Unmatched junction bases numbered 0, after V lost 6 bases and J lost 3 bases. The CDR3 is 13 residues long. The repertoire was sequenced with immunoSEQ multiplex PCR; TCRdb's copy has only in-frame clones and lacks some. The repertoire holds around 90,000 clones, with 86% as singletons. This sequence was found in a man aged 50 to 60 in good health and CMV-seronegative. The sample was CD4+ T cells from PBMCs. The chain recombines TRBV27 with TRBJ2-2; TRBD1 aligns across 8 bases. The CDR3 DNA follows: TGTGCCAGCAGGACAGGGGACACCGGGGAGCTGTTTTTT. This encodes CASRTGDTGELFF.